These 9 T cell receptor beta chains were sequenced from one sample in a study of blood T cell repertoires in COVID-19. The table came from immunoSEQ multiplex PCR; TCRdb's copy has only in-frame clones and leaves some out. The table shows some 350,000 clones, with over 75% occurring only once. The sequenced material came from PBMCs or T cells enriched from blood (not recorded which). The receptors stem from a man between 18 and 35 years old who had recovered from COVID-19.

This chain uses TRBV5-6 with TRBJ2-7; D is perhaps TRBD1 (6 bases). The CDR3 is made up of 14 amino acids. Trimming removed 4 bases from V and 2 bases from J, with 13 bases in between. Germline loops: CDR1 SGHDT, CDR2 YYEEEE. In DNA form, the CDR3 reads TGTGCCAGCAGCCCGACAGGTCTGACCTACGAGCAGTACTTC. Protein product: CASSPTGLTYEQYF.

This clone appeared once. The chain combines TRBV14 with TRBJ2-4; 7 bases map to TRBD1. CDR1 is SGHDN and CDR2 is FVKESK in the germline V gene. The ends lost 4 bases at V and 3 bases at J; junction bases unmatched: 9. The CDR3 is 16 amino acids. This CDR3 is CASSPEGQSNKNIQYF. The CDR3 DNA sequence: TGTGCCAGCAGCCCTGAGGGACAGAGCAACAAAAACATTCAGTACTTC.

The V gene is TRBV19, the J gene TRBJ1-1; 9 bases map to TRBD1. Germline V lookup: CDR1 LNHDA, CDR2 SQIVND (reference sequence). V was pared by 5 bases and J by 1 base, with 2 bases of the junction left unmatched. This CDR3 contains 14 residues. The DNA of the CDR3 is TGTGCCAGTAGTCCGACAGGGGGGAACACTGAAGCTTTCTTT. Residues: CASSPTGGNTEAFF.

The rearrangement uses TRBV11-3 and TRBJ2-3; 8 bases fit TRBD2. Germline-derived CDR1 and CDR2 are SGHNT and YENEEA. The V segment lost 0 bases and the J segment 4 bases; nucleotides outside the gene matches: 9. The CDR3 is 17 residues long. The CDR3 nucleotides are TGTGCCAGCAGCTTAGAGTGGCGGCGGGGGGTCGCAGATACGCAGTATTTT. It codes for CASSLEWRRGVADTQYF.

The chain links TRBV6-2 or TRBV6-3 to TRBJ2-1, with 7 bases that match TRBD1. Germline CDR1 reads MNHEY; CDR2 reads SVGEGT. V was pared by 2 bases and J by 0 bases, with 13 bases of the junction left unmatched. The CDR3 is 19 amino acids. The CDR3 is CASSYAETGQPSSYNEQFF. Written as DNA, the CDR3 is TGTGCCAGCAGTTACGCAGAAACGGGACAGCCAAGCTCCTACAATGAGCAGTTCTTC.

There are a few counts of this clone. The rearrangement uses TRBV19 and TRBJ1-1, with TRBD1 matching 7 bases. The CDR3 is made up of 12 amino acids. Per germline, CDR1 LNHDA and CDR2 SQIVND (reference sequence). The J segment lost 8 bases and the V segment lost 4 bases, leaving 4 bases of the junction unmatched. As DNA, the CDR3 is TGTGCCAGTAGTACCCGACAGGGCGAAGCTTTCTTT. It yields the protein CASSTRQGEAFF.

This clone was observed once. The rearrangement uses TRBV11-2 and TRBJ2-4, with unresolved D. With 6 bases removed from V and 0 bases from J, the gap between germline ends came to 6 bases. The length of the CDR3 is 13 residues. CDR1 is SGHAT and CDR2 is FQNNGV in the germline V gene. The CDR3 sequence: CASRSLAKNIQYF. In DNA form, the CDR3 reads TGTGCCAGCAGATCATTAGCCAAAAACATTCAGTACTTC.

This chain links TRBV27 with TRBJ1-6, with D maybe TRBD1 (5 bases). This CDR3 region has 17 residues. Germline values: CDR1 MNHEY, CDR2 SMNVEV (reference sequence). V was pared by 8 bases and J by 0 bases, with 17 bases between. The DNA of the CDR3 is TGTGCCAGCGCCCCCCGGGGGTTCTCCTCCTATAATTCACCCCTCCACTTT. Translated, it gives CASAPRGFSSYNSPLHF.

The chain uses TRBV7-2 and TRBJ2-7, with 11 bases fitting TRBD1. This CDR3 region has 14 residues. The V and J ends lost 6 bases and 3 bases, in that order; junction bases with no gene match: 4. Germline values: CDR1 SGHTA, CDR2 FQGNSA. Here the CDR3 reads CASRAGTGGYEQYF. Here the CDR3 DNA reads TGTGCCAGCAGAGCCGGGACAGGGGGCTACGAGCAGTACTTC.